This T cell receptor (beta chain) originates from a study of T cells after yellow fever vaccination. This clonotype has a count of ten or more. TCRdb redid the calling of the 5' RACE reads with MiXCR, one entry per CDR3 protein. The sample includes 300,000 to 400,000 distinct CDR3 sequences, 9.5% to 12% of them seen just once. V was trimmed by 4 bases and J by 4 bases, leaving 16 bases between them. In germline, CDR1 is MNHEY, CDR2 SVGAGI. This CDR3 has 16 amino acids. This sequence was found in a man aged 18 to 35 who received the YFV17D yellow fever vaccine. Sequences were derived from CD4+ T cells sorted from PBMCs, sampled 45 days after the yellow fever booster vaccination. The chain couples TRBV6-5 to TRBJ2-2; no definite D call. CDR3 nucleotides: TGTGCCAGCAGTTTCGAGCTAGTCGGCGTCACCGGGGAGCTGTTTTTT. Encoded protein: CASSFELVGVTGELFF.